A single sample is the source of the 26 T cell receptor beta chains below, sequenced in a study of blood T cells in healthy people across ages. Sample-barcoded 5' priming and a J-beta primer mix drove a second PCR of 7 to 11 cycles. TCRdb redid the calling of the 5' RACE reads with MiXCR, one entry per CDR3 protein. The data show roughly 1.4 million distinct CDR3 sequences, with around 55% seen just once and under 8.5% held by the top ten. Sample: blood. All receptors come from a man aged 18 to 30 in good health.

In this sample, this clonotype turned up a few times. A much larger clone differs from this one at a single base, so this may be a read error. V gene TRBV6-4 combines with J gene TRBJ2-3; D is possibly TRBD2 (6 bases). CDR1 and CDR2 from the germline V gene are MRHNA and SNTAGT. Trimming shortened V by 3 bases and J by 2 bases, and 9 bases separated the two germline ends. The CDR3 contains 14 residues. The CDR3 region is CASSEGGLTDTQYF. The CDR3 DNA follows: TGTGCCAGCAGTGAGGGGGGACTCACAGATACGCAGTATTTT.

This clonotype was recorded once. CDR3 DNA: TGTGCCACCAGCACCGGTAGGGGGGTCGACGAGCAGTACTTC. This sequence encodes CATSTGRGVDEQYF. The chain recombines TRBV15 with TRBJ2-5; D may be TRBD1 or TRBD2 (6 bases each). The DNA matches TRBJ2-7 better at its end, which makes the J call doubtful. The germline gives CDR1 LNHNV, CDR2 YYDKDF (reference sequence). The CDR3 is 14 amino acids.

This clonotype was seen many times. V and J are TRBV6-5 and TRBJ1-2, with no clear D. Between the trimmed V and J ends, which lost 4 bases and 2 bases, there was a span of 5 bases. The CDR3 runs to 12 residues. Per germline, CDR1 MNHEY and CDR2 SVGAGI. This CDR3 reads CASSSSNYGYTF. The CDR3 DNA reads as TGTGCCAGCAGTTCCAGCAACTATGGCTACACCTTC.

The chain couples TRBV20-1 to TRBJ1-1; no definite D call. Germline V CDR1 and CDR2: DFQATT, SNEGSKA (reference sequence). The CDR3 contains 13 residues. V lost 2 bases to trimming and J lost 3 bases, with 10 bases between them. In DNA form, the CDR3 reads TGCAGTGCTAGATTCGGTCGGGACACTGAAGCTTTCTTT. It translates to CSARFGRDTEAFF.

The chain links TRBV25-1 to TRBJ2-4; no clear D gene. The germline V and J ends were trimmed by 2 bases and 13 bases, with 24 bases remaining between them. Germline-derived CDR1 and CDR2 are MGHDK and SYGVNS. CDR3 length equals 16 residues. CDR3 loop: CASSEQPGPRSGVQYF. CDR3 nucleotides: TGTGCCAGCAGTGAACAGCCCGGACCACGGAGTGGTGTGCAGTACTTC. Full variable domain (missing parts from reference TRBV25-1 and TRBJ2-4): EADIYQTPRYLVIGTGKKITLECSQTMGHDKMYWYQQDPGMELHLIHYSYGVNSTEKGDLSSESTVSRIRTEHFPLTLESARPSHTSQYLCASSEQPGPRSGVQYFGAGTRLSVL.

This clonotype appeared a few times. The CDR3 sequence: CASSQDPSGGPYEQYF. The CDR3 DNA reads as TGTGCCAGCAGCCAAGATCCAAGTGGGGGACCCTACGAGCAGTACTTC. The rearrangement joins TRBV11-2 to TRBJ2-7; D possibly uses TRBD1 or TRBD2 (5 bases each). The germline V and J ends were trimmed by 5 bases and 2 bases, with 19 bases remaining between them. The CDR3 extends over 16 amino acids. Germline-derived CDR1 and CDR2 are SGHAT and FQNNGV.

This clonotype was detected once. The V gene is TRBV6-2 or TRBV6-3, the J gene TRBJ2-4, with a possible D match to TRBD2 (5 bases). This CDR3 is built from 10 residues. Trimming shortened V by 7 bases and J by 8 bases, and 6 bases separated the two germline ends. Per the germline V gene, CDR1 is MNHEY and CDR2 is SVGEGT. CDR3 amino acids: CASKGDIQYF. CDR3 in DNA: TGTGCCAGCAAGGGAGACATTCAGTACTTC.

The chain recombines TRBV12-3 or TRBV12-4 with TRBJ1-2, with TRBD1 identical over 7 bases. V dropped 7 bases and J dropped 2; count of bases not matched to a gene: 7. The CDR3 has 14 amino acids. The CDR3 is CASTPGQKNYGYTF. The CDR3 DNA is TGTGCCAGCACCCCGGGACAGAAAAACTATGGCTACACCTTC.

The V and J genes are TRBV18 and TRBJ2-2; 7 bases match TRBD1. Germline values: CDR1 KGHSH, CDR2 LQKENI. V trimming: 8 bases; J trimming: 1 base; junction bases outside the gene matches: 10. The CDR3 loop spans 16 amino acids. Here the CDR3 reads CASTHLTGWNTGELFF. The CDR3 nucleotides read TGTGCCAGCACCCATTTGACAGGGTGGAACACCGGGGAGCTGTTTTTT. Based on the CDR3 plus reference TRBV18 and TRBJ2-2, the full variable domain is NAGVMQNPRHLVRRRGQEARLRCSPMKGHSHVYWYRQLPEEGLKFMVYLQKENIIDESGMPKERFSAEFPKEGPSILRIQQVVRGDSAAYFCASTHLTGWNTGELFFGEGSRLTVL.

The chain carries TRBV19 and TRBJ1-2, with TRBD1 as a possible D gene (6 bases). The CDR3 loop spans 12 amino acids. Germline assignment: CDR1 LNHDA and CDR2 SQIVND (reference sequence). Trimming stripped 5 bases from V and 7 bases from J, with 11 bases between. The CDR3 spells CASSPQGFGYTF. In DNA form, the CDR3 reads TGTGCCAGTAGTCCCCAGGGGTTTGGCTACACCTTC.

The genes are TRBV4-1 and TRBJ1-4; TRBD1 matches 7 bases. The V segment lost 1 base and the J segment 8 bases; nucleotides outside the gene matches: 7. CDR3 length: 15 amino acids. Germline loops: CDR1 MGHRA, CDR2 YSYEKL. CDR3 sequence (DNA): TGCGCCAGCAGCCAAGGTTGGACAGGCAGAGAAAAACTGTTTTTT. This gives the protein CASSQGWTGREKLFF.

J is TRBJ2-7 and V is TRBV29-1; D uncertain. This CDR3 is built from 13 residues. V was clipped by 4 bases and J by 0 bases, with 10 bases between them. Germline CDR1 reads SQVTM; CDR2 reads ANQGSEA. The CDR3 coding sequence is TGCAGCGTTGTCAACCGAGCCTCCTACGAGCAGTACTTC. This sequence encodes CSVVNRASYEQYF.

Comments on this clonotype: An end of the junction does not agree with germline; a read error may underlie this. The chain couples TRBV20-1 to TRBJ2-7; TRBD2 might be the D (7 bases). This CDR3 comprises 15 residues. CDR1 is DFQATT, CDR2 SNEGSKA, per germline (reference sequence). The CDR3 sequence is CSDRSPRGATYEQYF. CDR3 DNA: TGCAGTGATAGATCCCCCCGGGGGGCTACCTACGAGCAGTACTTC.

This clonotype turned up a few times. The chain joins TRBV29-1 to TRBJ1-5, with unresolved D. Germline V CDR1 and CDR2: SQVTM, ANQGSEA. The V gene lost 3 bases and the J gene lost 0 bases, with 9 bases spanning the gap. CDR3 length: 14 residues. The CDR3 nucleotides are TGCAGCGTTGAGACTGGGTCTAGCAATCAGCCCCAGCATTTT. Protein: CSVETGSSNQPQHF.

The chain recombines TRBV3-1 with TRBJ2-4, with 9 bases fitting TRBD2. The CDR3 loop spans 17 amino acids. Trimming removed 4 bases from V and 0 bases from J; junction bases left unmatched: 7. From germline, CDR1 is LGHDT and CDR2 YNNKEL (reference sequence). The CDR3 bases are TGTGCCAGCAGCCGGTCTAGCGGGGACCTAGCCAAAAACATTCAGTACTTC. The encoded protein is CASSRSSGDLAKNIQYF.

The chain joins TRBV4-3 to TRBJ2-2; D unresolved. The CDR3 length is 15 residues. Trimming removed 1 base from V and 2 bases from J, with 8 bases in between. Germline V gene lookup returns CDR1 LGHNA and CDR2 YSLEER. The CDR3 bases are TGCGCCAGCAGCCAAGGGCTAACAAACACCGGGGAGCTGTTTTTT. This encodes CASSQGLTNTGELFF.

This clonotype was picked up one time. The chain links TRBV6-2 or TRBV6-3 to TRBJ2-7; D remains unclear. CDR3 length: 17 amino acids. Trimming shortened V by 0 bases and J by 1 base, and 16 bases separated the two germline ends. CDR1 MNHEY and CDR2 SVGEGT come from the germline V gene. The CDR3, as DNA: TGTGCCAGCAGTTACTCGAGAGTAGGATCCCTTTCCTACGAGCAGTACTTC. As protein: CASSYSRVGSLSYEQYF.

V is TRBV20-1 and J is TRBJ2-5; D not resolved. Trimming pared 1 base from V and 5 bases from J, leaving 8 bases between. The length of the CDR3 is 12 residues. CDR1 is DFQATT, CDR2 SNEGSKA, per germline (reference sequence). For the CDR3, the DNA is TGCAGTGCTAGAGGGGGTACGGAGACCCAGTACTTC. The encoded protein is CSARGGTETQYF.

Only one count was recorded for this clonotype. The chain has TRBV6-5 and TRBJ2-2; no clear D gene. V shed 0 bases and J shed 4 bases, with 9 bases lying between them. The CDR3 length is 15 residues. Germline-derived CDR1 and CDR2 are MNHEY and SVGAGI. The CDR3 DNA follows: TGTGCCAGCAGTTACTCGGGCCTCGCCACCGGGGAGCTGTTTTTT. Amino acid sequence: CASSYSGLATGELFF.

This clonotype was detected only a few times. The V call is TRBV6-6, the J call TRBJ1-2; D unclear. Germline V gene sequence: CDR1 MNHNY, CDR2 SVGAGI (reference sequence). The CDR3 runs 14 residues. The V end was cut by 2 bases, the J end by 3 bases, with 10 bases between. Here the CDR3 reads CASSYPASYYGYTF. CDR3 nucleotides: TGTGCCAGCAGTTACCCAGCCTCTTACTATGGCTACACCTTC.

The chain recombines TRBV28 with TRBJ2-5, with D hard to call. The germline V gene encodes CDR1 MDHEN and CDR2 SYDVKM. The length of the CDR3 is 15 residues. V was trimmed by 5 bases and J by 1 base, leaving 14 bases between them. In nucleotides, the CDR3 is TGTGCCAGCAGTGGCGGAGACGAACCCCAAGAGACCCAGTACTTC. It translates to CASSGGDEPQETQYF.

This sequence joins TRBV14 and TRBJ1-2; no clear D. The V end lost 4 bases, the J end lost 2 bases, and 11 bases lay between the germline ends. From germline, CDR1 is SGHDN and CDR2 FVKESK. The CDR3 covers 14 residues. The CDR3 DNA follows: TGTGCCAGCAGCCTCCATACGTCCAACTATGGCTACACCTTC. This codes for CASSLHTSNYGYTF.

This chain uses TRBV5-1 with TRBJ2-4; D might be TRBD1 (5 bases). The CDR3 totals 15 residues. CDR1 and CDR2 from the germline V gene are SGHRS and YFSETQ. Trimming shortened V by 4 bases and J by 1 base, and 12 bases separated the two germline ends. CDR3 DNA: TGCGCCAGCAGCCCCAGGGAAGTTGCCAAAAACATTCAGTACTTC. This sequence encodes CASSPREVAKNIQYF. The full variable domain, with the rest looked up from reference TRBV5-1 and TRBJ2-4, is KAGVTQTPRYLIKTRGQQVTLSCSPISGHRSVSWYQQTPGQGLQFLFEYFSETQRNKGNFPGRFSGRQFSNSRSEMNVSTLELGDSALYLCASSPREVAKNIQYFGAGTRLSVL.

This clonotype was seen just once. The chain employs TRBV12-3 or TRBV12-4 and TRBJ2-5; 7 bases are a match to TRBD1. The DNA end is more similar to TRBJ2-7, so the J call may be wrong. There are 16 residues in the CDR3. The CDR3 loop reads CASAYPPLQGAYEQYF. In DNA, the CDR3 is TGTGCCAGCGCATATCCCCCTCTTCAGGGGGCCTACGAGCAGTACTTC.

The chain couples TRBV18 to TRBJ2-3; 7 bases agree with TRBD1. This CDR3 is 16 amino acids long. CDR1 and CDR2 from the germline V gene are KGHSH and LQKENI. V lost 5 bases, J lost 3 bases, and 11 bases stayed unmatched. The CDR3 bases are TGTGCCAGCTCAGTAACCGGGACAGTTAATACAGATACGCAGTATTTT. The encoded protein is CASSVTGTVNTDTQYF.

This clonotype was found a few times. The chain employs TRBV12-3 or TRBV12-4 and TRBJ2-7; no reliable D call. V lost 2 bases and J 0 bases, leaving 8 bases between the germline ends. The CDR3 spans 14 residues. The chain's CDR3 is CASSLSWVSYEQYF. As DNA, the CDR3 is TGTGCCAGCAGTTTATCTTGGGTCTCCTACGAGCAGTACTTC.